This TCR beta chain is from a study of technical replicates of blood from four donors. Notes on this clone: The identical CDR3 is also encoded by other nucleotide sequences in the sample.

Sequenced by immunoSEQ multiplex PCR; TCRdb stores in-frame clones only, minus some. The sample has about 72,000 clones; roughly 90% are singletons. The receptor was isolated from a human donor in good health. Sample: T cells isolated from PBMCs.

The CDR3 loop reads CASSPLAGSTDTQYF. The DNA of the CDR3 is TGTGCCAGCTCACCATTAGCGGGGAGCACAGATACGCAGTATTTT. The chain recombines TRBV18 with TRBJ2-3; TRBD2 aligns across 8 bases. From germline, CDR1 is KGHSH and CDR2 LQKENI. V lost 2 bases and J lost 0; bases outside the gene matches: 1. The CDR3 loop spans 15 amino acids.